The 29 T cell receptor beta chains presented below share a single source sample, sequenced in a study of radiation and T cells in renal cell carcinoma. The time point is: blood 2 weeks post-SBRT. Treatment of the sample: 15 Gy SBRT to primary tumor, nephrectomy 4 weeks later. Clones were read by immunoSEQ multiplex PCR, and TCRdb kept only the in-frame ones, dropping some. The profile shows some 120,000 clones, around 90% of them singletons. The specimen was blood, collected from a patient whose treatment included radiotherapy and nephrectomy. These receptors originate from a woman in her seventies with renal cell carcinoma.

This sequence joins TRBV25-1 and TRBJ2-5; 11 positions match TRBD1. The germline V gene has CDR1 MGHDK and CDR2 SYGVNS. CDR3 length: 16 amino acids. V lost 5 bases, J lost 1 base, and 6 bases stayed unmatched. The CDR3 sequence: CASSWTGGPIQETQYF. The CDR3 coding sequence is TGTGCCAGCAGTTGGACAGGGGGCCCTATCCAAGAGACCCAGTACTTC.

The V call is TRBV7-6, the J call TRBJ1-1; 8 positions match TRBD1. V shed 6 bases, J shed 5 bases, and the junction held 5 bases outside the gene matches. This CDR3 is built from 13 residues. Germline CDR1 SGHVS, CDR2 FNYEAQ. The CDR3 protein is CASRKTGVTEAFF. As DNA, the CDR3 is TGTGCCAGCAGAAAGACAGGGGTTACTGAAGCTTTCTTT.

The V gene is TRBV7-3, the J gene TRBJ1-1; 9 bases fit TRBD1. Germline-derived CDR1 and CDR2 are SGHTA and FQGTGA. The CDR3 sequence is 17 residues long. The J segment lost 3 bases and the V segment lost 4 bases, leaving 12 bases of the junction unmatched. This CDR3 is CASSSRGQGLGDTEAFF. Written as DNA, the CDR3 is TGTGCCAGCAGCTCCCGGGGACAGGGTTTAGGGGACACTGAAGCTTTCTTT.

CDR3 DNA: TGTGCCAGCAGTTTAAGTGCGACCCCTTGGGGCTACACCTTC. This translates into CASSLSATPWGYTF. The V gene is TRBV27, the J gene TRBJ1-2; D unclear. The CDR3 consists of 14 residues. Germline CDR1 reads MNHEY; CDR2 reads SMNVEV (reference sequence). V lost 2 bases and J lost 8, with 15 bases in between.

This clone was recorded a few times. This chain links TRBV5-1 with TRBJ2-3; TRBD2 aligns across 13 bases. CDR3 length: 17 amino acids. The V gene end was trimmed by 4 bases and the J gene end by 8 bases; junction bases not matched to a gene: 13. Germline CDR1 and CDR2: SGHRS and YFSETQ. The chain's CDR3 is CASSTSLPGLAGSTQYF. For the CDR3, the DNA is TGCGCCAGCAGCACCAGCCTTCCGGGACTAGCGGGGTCTACGCAGTATTTT.

The rearrangement uses TRBV4-2 and TRBJ2-7; 8 bases agree with TRBD2. Looked up from germline, CDR1 is LGHNA and CDR2 is YNFKEQ. This CDR3 comprises 13 residues. The trim removed 5 bases at V and 4 bases at J, leaving 4 bases unmatched. CDR3 in DNA: TGTGCCAGCAGCAAGACTAGCGCGTACGAGCAGTACTTC. Amino acid sequence: CASSKTSAYEQYF.

The genes are TRBV5-5 and TRBJ2-7; D might be TRBD1 or TRBD2, each matching 5 bases. CDR3 length equals 16 residues. V gave up 3 bases and J gave up 2 bases, with 18 bases separating them. Germline V gene lookup returns CDR1 SGHKS and CDR2 YYEKEE (reference sequence). This chain's CDR3 is CASSSYLGTGTYEQYF. The CDR3 DNA reads TGTGCCAGCAGCTCGTACCTGGGGACGGGAACCTACGAGCAGTACTTC. The variable domain in full, with the rest retrieved from reference TRBV5-5 and TRBJ2-7, is DAGVTQSPTHLIKTRGQQVTLRCSPISGHKSVSWYQQVLGQGPQFIFQYYEKEERGRGNFPDRFSARQFPNYSSELNVNALLLGDSALYLCASSSYLGTGTYEQYFGPGTRLTVT.

The chain combines TRBV7-2 with TRBJ2-3; 7 bases fit TRBD2. CDR3 length: 15 amino acids. Per the germline V gene, CDR1 is SGHTA and CDR2 is FQGNSA. The V and J ends lost 2 bases and 5 bases, in that order; junction bases with no gene match: 7. The CDR3 DNA reads as TGTGCCAGCAGCTTATTCGGCAGGGAGGGAGATACGCAGTATTTT. Residues: CASSLFGREGDTQYF.

The rearrangement links TRBV7-6 to TRBJ2-7, with TRBD1 identical over 7 bases. The CDR3 is 15 amino acids. Losses at the gene ends were 4 bases for V and 5 bases for J; bases not matched to a gene: 11. Germline V CDR1 and CDR2: SGHVS, FNYEAQ. The CDR3 bases are TGTGCCAGCAGCTCGACAGGGTGGTTATTGGACGAGCAGTACTTC. Translation gives CASSSTGWLLDEQYF. The variable domain in full, with the rest retrieved from reference TRBV7-6 and TRBJ2-7, is GAGVSQSPRYKVTKRGQDVALRCDPISGHVSLYWYRQALGQGPEFLTYFNYEAQQDKSGLPNDRFSAERPEGSISTLTIQRTEQRDSAMYRCASSSTGWLLDEQYFGPGTRLTVT.

This clone was found a few times. The CDR3 reads CASSYGAGTAVQLFF. The CDR3 DNA sequence: TGTGCCAGCAGTTACGGCGCGGGGACGGCTGTACAACTGTTTTTT. The genes are TRBV6-5 and TRBJ1-4, with a possible D match to TRBD1 (5 bases). The CDR3 runs to 15 residues. Germline-derived CDR1 and CDR2 are MNHEY and SVGAGI. V was pared by 2 bases and J by 12 bases, with 19 bases between.

The chain links TRBV5-1 to TRBJ2-5; TRBD2 matches 9 bases. V shed 0 bases and J 4 bases; nucleotides not matched to a gene: 4. The CDR3 is 15 residues long. CDR1 and CDR2 (germline): SGHRS, YFSETQ. The CDR3 bases are TGCGCCAGCAGCTTGGGAGGGACTAGCCGAGAGACCCAGTACTTC. It is translated as CASSLGGTSRETQYF. Full variable domain (rest looked up from reference TRBV5-1 and TRBJ2-5): KAGVTQTPRYLIKTRGQQVTLSCSPISGHRSVSWYQQTPGQGLQFLFEYFSETQRNKGNFPGRFSGRQFSNSRSEMNVSTLELGDSALYLCASSLGGTSRETQYFGPGTRLLVL.

CDR3 region: CASSLLKTGTNYGYTF. As DNA, the CDR3 is TGTGCCAGCAGCCTACTAAAGACAGGAACTAACTATGGCTACACCTTC. The chain combines TRBV5-4 with TRBJ1-2; TRBD1 might be the D (6 bases). CDR1 and CDR2 (germline): SGHNT, YYREEE (reference sequence). The CDR3 runs 16 residues. V was clipped by 4 bases and J by 0 bases, with 16 bases between them.

This rearrangement joins TRBV5-4 to TRBJ2-3; the D gene is possibly TRBD2 (7 bases). Germline CDR1 reads SGHNT; CDR2 reads YYREEE (reference sequence). This CDR3 is built from 15 residues. Trimming took off 0 bases at V and 1 base at J, with 9 bases between the two ends. CDR3 in DNA: TGTGCCAGCAGCTTGGTCGGGGGGCGCACAGATACGCAGTATTTT. Translation gives CASSLVGGRTDTQYF.

V usage is TRBV7-8 and J usage is TRBJ1-2, with D unclear. Trimming cost V 2 bases and J 8 bases, with 15 bases left between them. The germline gives CDR1 SGHVS, CDR2 FQNEAQ. The CDR3 runs to 14 residues. CDR3 DNA: TGTGCCAGCAGCTTACAGCCTGGAGCGGGCGGCTACACCTTC. As protein: CASSLQPGAGGYTF.

This chain's CDR3 is CASSDLAGPSIPDTQYF. DNA of the CDR3: TGTGCCAGCAGTGATCTAGCGGGTCCCTCTATCCCAGATACGCAGTATTTT. The rearrangement joins TRBV6-1 to TRBJ2-3; 8 bases are shared with TRBD2. J gave up 4 bases and V 3 bases, and 12 bases lay outside the gene matches. Germline loops: CDR1 MNHNS, CDR2 SASEGT. The CDR3 sequence is 17 residues long.

V gene TRBV7-2 combines with J gene TRBJ2-1; tentative D call: TRBD2 (6 bases). The V end lost 0 bases, the J end lost 7 bases, and 10 bases lay between the germline ends. Germline-derived CDR1 and CDR2 are SGHTA and FQGNSA. The CDR3 runs to 14 residues. The CDR3 region has the DNA TGTGCCAGCAGCTTAGCGGGGGGTATGAATGAGCAGTTCTTC. It is translated as CASSLAGGMNEQFF.

The rearrangement links TRBV19 to TRBJ2-6; D unclear. Germline V gives CDR1 LNHDA, CDR2 SQIVND (reference sequence). The length of the CDR3 is 19 residues. Trimming pared 0 bases from V and 0 bases from J, leaving 15 bases between. The CDR3 DNA reads as TGTGCCAGTAGTATAGATGAAGAGCCGCGGTCCTCTGGGGCCAACGTCCTGACTTTC. It is translated as CASSIDEEPRSSGANVLTF.

The V gene is TRBV29-1, the J gene TRBJ1-2, with D maybe TRBD1 (5 bases). The V end lost 3 bases, the J end lost 3 bases, and 14 bases lay between the germline ends. CDR1 SQVTM and CDR2 ANQGSEA come from the germline V gene. This CDR3 has 14 amino acids. CDR3 DNA sequence: TGCAGCGTTGAGGGGGGGACGACGGACTATGGCTACACCTTC. This encodes CSVEGGTTDYGYTF.

The V and J genes are TRBV7-9 and TRBJ1-1; no clear D. The germline V gene has CDR1 SEHNR and CDR2 FQNEAQ (reference sequence). The V end lost 3 bases, the J end lost 6 bases, and 11 bases lay between the germline ends. The length of the CDR3 is 13 residues. The CDR3 DNA is TGTGCCAGCAGCTTGGAGGGTAACTCTGAAGCTTTCTTT. As protein: CASSLEGNSEAFF.

The gene calls are TRBV6-1 and TRBJ2-7; D might be TRBD1 (5 bases). The V end was cut by 1 base, the J end by 9 bases, with 10 bases between. The CDR3 runs 12 residues. The germline V gene encodes CDR1 MNHNS and CDR2 SASEGT. Here the CDR3 reads CASSEGQTLQYF. Written as DNA, the CDR3 is TGTGCCAGCAGTGAAGGACAGACTTTGCAGTACTTC.

The chain has TRBV19 and TRBJ1-3, with D possibly being TRBD1 (6 bases). Per the germline V gene, CDR1 is LNHDA and CDR2 is SQIVND (reference sequence). Trimming pared 5 bases from V and 0 bases from J, leaving 11 bases between. This CDR3 contains 15 residues. The CDR3 DNA follows: TGTGCCAGTAGTGCCACAGGGACCTCTGGAAACACCATATATTTT. Protein product: CASSATGTSGNTIYF. The full variable domain, rest sourced from reference TRBV19 and TRBJ1-3, is DGGITQSPKYLFRKEGQNVTLSCEQNLNHDAMYWYRQDPGQGLRLIYYSQIVNDFQKGDIAEGYSVSREKKESFPLTVTSAQKNPTAFYLCASSATGTSGNTIYFGEGSWLTVV.

The rearrangement joins TRBV6-5 to TRBJ1-4, with no clear D. Per the germline V gene, CDR1 is MNHEY and CDR2 is SVGAGI. This CDR3 is 15 amino acids long. The V end lost 4 bases, the J end lost 0 bases, and 9 bases lay between the germline ends. This CDR3 is CASSFRIATNEKLFF. The DNA for the CDR3 is TGTGCCAGCAGTTTCCGGATTGCAACTAATGAAAAACTGTTTTTT.

The rearrangement links TRBV5-1 to TRBJ2-3; D unclear. V was pared by 0 bases and J by 6 bases, with 11 bases between. This CDR3 comprises 14 residues. The germline V gene has CDR1 SGHRS and CDR2 YFSETQ. The CDR3 spells CASSLDTVWDTQYF. DNA of the CDR3: TGCGCCAGCAGCTTGGATACTGTCTGGGATACGCAGTATTTT.

The V and J genes are TRBV9 and TRBJ2-1, with D perhaps matching TRBD1 or TRBD2 (6 bases each). The CDR3 consists of 17 residues. V was shortened by 0 bases and J by 0 bases, with 13 bases between the two germline ends. Per the germline V gene, CDR1 is SGDLS and CDR2 is YYNGEE. The CDR3 protein is CASSVEIGGSSYNEQFF. CDR3 DNA: TGTGCCAGCAGCGTAGAAATCGGGGGCAGCTCCTACAATGAGCAGTTCTTC.

The chain links TRBV7-9 to TRBJ2-1; 8 bases are shared with TRBD2. CDR1 SEHNR and CDR2 FQNEAQ come from the germline V gene (reference sequence). V lost 2 bases and J lost 7; bases outside the gene matches: 7. The CDR3 covers 15 residues. CDR3 nucleotides: TGTGCCAGCAGCTTACCGGGACTAGTTATGAATGAGCAGTTCTTC. Its translation: CASSLPGLVMNEQFF. Full variable domain (rest looked up from reference TRBV7-9 and TRBJ2-1): DTGVSQNPRHKITKRGQNVTFRCDPISEHNRLYWYRQTLGQGPEFLTYFQNEAQLEKSRLLSDRFSAERPKGSFSTLEIQRTEQGDSAMYLCASSLPGLVMNEQFFGPGTRLTVL.

V gene TRBV27 combines with J gene TRBJ2-3; unclear D gene. The germline V and J ends were trimmed by 7 bases and 7 bases, with 24 bases remaining between them. Germline CDR1 is MNHEY and CDR2 is SMNVEV (reference sequence). The CDR3 extends over 16 amino acids. CDR3 region: CASKQGAGPPYNTQYF. CDR3 DNA: TGTGCCAGCAAACAAGGTGCCGGACCTCCTTATAATACGCAGTATTTT.

The CDR3 sequence is CAIKEDPSSGANVLTF. As DNA, the CDR3 is TGTGCCATCAAAGAGGACCCGAGCTCTGGGGCCAACGTCCTGACTTTC. V is TRBV10-3 and J is TRBJ2-6, with unresolved D. Germline V gene sequence: CDR1 ENHRY, CDR2 SYGVKD. The V end was cut by 7 bases, the J end by 0 bases, with 13 bases between. This CDR3 has 16 residues.

The CDR3 loop is CAWDTSSYNEQFF. In DNA, the CDR3 is TGTGCCTGGGACACAAGCTCCTACAATGAGCAGTTCTTC. The chain is built from TRBV30 and TRBJ2-1; no clear D gene. The CDR3 runs to 13 residues. Looked up from germline, CDR1 is GTSNPN and CDR2 is SVGIG (reference sequence). V lost 5 bases and J lost 0, with 8 bases in between.

The V and J genes are TRBV7-9 and TRBJ2-7; D gene unclear. V gave up 1 base and J gave up 3 bases, with 7 bases separating them. The CDR3 covers 13 residues. Germline CDR1 reads SEHNR; CDR2 reads FQNEAQ (reference sequence). The CDR3: CASSLENVYEQYF. The CDR3 nucleotides are TGTGCCAGCAGCTTAGAGAACGTCTACGAGCAGTACTTC.